Listed below are T cell receptor beta chains from one sample, sequenced in a study of beta chain features in type 1 diabetes. The method was immunoSEQ multiplex PCR; TCRdb's version includes in-frame clones alone and lacks a portion of them. The sample contains around 200,000 clones, about 13% of which appear only once. Sequenced input: central memory CD4+ T cells from blood. The source of these receptors is a woman aged 18-29 years in good health. The CDR3 runs from the conserved cysteine through the conserved F or W. Each record gives: V gene, clone size, J gene, D gene, CDR3 DNA, CDR3 protein. D genes are given only for firm matches. A clone size is listed for some rows: how often the clone was seen (once, few, many), or a class if it is expanded.

v_call: TRBV14
clone_size: few
j_call: TRBJ2-2
d_call: .
cdr3_nt: TGTGCCAGCAGCCATGCAGCAGGGGCCGCCACGAACACCGGGGAGCTGTTTTTT
cdr3_aa: CASSHAAGAATNTGELFF

v_call: TRBV5-1
clone_size: few
j_call: TRBJ2-7
d_call: TRBD2
cdr3_nt: TGCGCCAGCAGCTTGGATGTAGCGGGCCTCTACGAGCAGTACTTC
cdr3_aa: CASSLDVAGLYEQYF

v_call: TRBV7-9
clone_size: .
j_call: TRBJ2-7
d_call: TRBD1
cdr3_nt: TGTGCCAGTCAACATGGCAGGGGGACCTACGAGCAGTACTTC
cdr3_aa: CASQHGRGTYEQYF

v_call: TRBV18
clone_size: .
j_call: TRBJ2-5
d_call: .
cdr3_nt: TGTGCCAGCTCACCACTGACTGAGACCCAGTACTTC
cdr3_aa: CASSPLTETQYF

v_call: TRBV5-1
clone_size: .
j_call: TRBJ2-5
d_call: TRBD2
cdr3_nt: TGCGCCAGCAGCTATCCCGGGAGGGCCCGGGAGACCCAGTACTTC
cdr3_aa: CASSYPGRARETQYF

v_call: TRBV9
clone_size: few
j_call: TRBJ2-4
d_call: .
cdr3_nt: TGTGCCAGCAGCGTAGCTACGGGGAACAGCCATATTCAGTACTTC
cdr3_aa: CASSVATGNSHIQYF

v_call: TRBV7-2
clone_size: .
j_call: TRBJ2-7
d_call: TRBD1
cdr3_nt: TGTGCCAGCAGCTTGGACAGGGGGCCTTACTACGAGCAGTACTTC
cdr3_aa: CASSLDRGPYYEQYF

v_call: TRBV27
clone_size: .
j_call: TRBJ1-4
d_call: .
cdr3_nt: TGTGCCAGCAGTTCCCGTAGGGGTAATGAAAAACTGTTTTTT
cdr3_aa: CASSSRRGNEKLFF

v_call: TRBV5-6
clone_size: few
j_call: TRBJ1-3
d_call: .
cdr3_nt: TGTGCCAGCAGCTTCAGCGGGGGAAACACCATATATTTT
cdr3_aa: CASSFSGGNTIYF

v_call: TRBV7-9
clone_size: .
j_call: TRBJ1-5
d_call: .
cdr3_nt: TGTGCCAGCAGCTTAGCAGCGTCGGGTCAGCCCCAGCATTTT
cdr3_aa: CASSLAASGQPQHF

v_call: TRBV7-2
clone_size: few
j_call: TRBJ1-2
d_call: .
cdr3_nt: TGTGCCAGCAGCTCCGCGGTGTCAACGGCGTATGGCTACACCTTC
cdr3_aa: CASSSAVSTAYGYTF

v_call: TRBV7-2
clone_size: few
j_call: TRBJ2-5
d_call: TRBD2
cdr3_nt: TGTGCCAGCAGCTTTCGTCCGGGACTAGCGGGGCAAGAGACCCAGTACTTC
cdr3_aa: CASSFRPGLAGQETQYF

v_call: TRBV6-6
clone_size: .
j_call: TRBJ2-5
d_call: TRBD1
cdr3_nt: TGTGCCAGCAGGAACGCCGGGACAGGGCAAGAGACCCAGTACTTC
cdr3_aa: CASRNAGTGQETQYF

v_call: TRBV28
clone_size: .
j_call: TRBJ1-1
d_call: TRBD1
cdr3_nt: TGTGCCAGCAGTTCGGGACAGGGGCGAGCTTTCTTT
cdr3_aa: CASSSGQGRAFF

v_call: TRBV5-4
clone_size: .
j_call: TRBJ2-2
d_call: .
cdr3_nt: TGTGCCAGCAGTACCGGGACATCGAACACCGGGGAGCTGTTTTTT
cdr3_aa: CASSTGTSNTGELFF

v_call: TRBV7-3
clone_size: few
j_call: TRBJ2-1
d_call: TRBD1
cdr3_nt: TGTGCCAGCAGCTTAAGGGACAGGGGGTCCTACAATGAGCAGTTCTTC
cdr3_aa: CASSLRDRGSYNEQFF

v_call: TRBV30
clone_size: .
j_call: TRBJ2-7
d_call: .
cdr3_nt: TGTGCCTGGAGTGTACTAAGGCGGCAGCCTCAGTACTTC
cdr3_aa: CAWSVLRRQPQYF

v_call: TRBV7-2
clone_size: .
j_call: TRBJ2-3
d_call: .
cdr3_nt: TGTGCCAGCAGCTTAGCCCCAGGATATGGGGATACGCAGTATTTT
cdr3_aa: CASSLAPGYGDTQYF

v_call: TRBV30
clone_size: few
j_call: TRBJ2-5
d_call: TRBD1
cdr3_nt: TGTGCCAGTAGTACCAGACAGGGGAGTCAAGAGACCCAGTACTTC
cdr3_aa: CASSTRQGSQETQYF

v_call: TRBV5-1
clone_size: .
j_call: TRBJ2-3
d_call: .
cdr3_nt: TGCGCCAGCAGCTTCGGGGCAGATACGCAGTATTTT
cdr3_aa: CASSFGADTQYF

v_call: TRBV10-3
clone_size: .
j_call: TRBJ2-1
d_call: TRBD1
cdr3_nt: TGTGCCATCAGTCCGGGACAGGGAATCCATGAGCAGTTCTTC
cdr3_aa: CAISPGQGIHEQFF

v_call: TRBV5-1
clone_size: few
j_call: TRBJ1-1
d_call: .
cdr3_nt: TGCGCCAGCAGCTTGGAGGCGGGACGGTGGGGCGGCACTGAAGCTTTCTTT
cdr3_aa: CASSLEAGRWGGTEAFF

v_call: TRBV9
clone_size: few
j_call: TRBJ2-1
d_call: TRBD2
cdr3_nt: TGTGCCAGCAGCGAACTAGCGGGATACACAACTGAGCAGTTCTTC
cdr3_aa: CASSELAGYTTEQFF

v_call: TRBV29-1
clone_size: .
j_call: TRBJ2-1
d_call: .
cdr3_nt: TGCAGCGTTGTCTTCGGGAGTGGAAATGAGCAGTTCTTC
cdr3_aa: CSVVFGSGNEQFF

v_call: TRBV30
clone_size: .
j_call: TRBJ2-5
d_call: .
cdr3_nt: TGTGCCTGGAGCACCGACGGGGGGACCCAGTACTTC
cdr3_aa: CAWSTDGGTQYF

v_call: TRBV27
clone_size: .
j_call: TRBJ2-7
d_call: TRBD1
cdr3_nt: TGTGCCAGCAGTCCTTTCTTGGCCGGGACAGGGACCTACGAGCAGTACTTC
cdr3_aa: CASSPFLAGTGTYEQYF

v_call: TRBV6-6
clone_size: .
j_call: TRBJ2-3
d_call: TRBD2
cdr3_nt: TGTGCCAGCGGGACTAGCGGAGATACGCAGTATTTT
cdr3_aa: CASGTSGDTQYF

v_call: TRBV9
clone_size: .
j_call: TRBJ2-3
d_call: TRBD2
cdr3_nt: TGTGCCAGCAGCGTAGAGGGCCGCCTAGAGGGAAGCGGGAGCCGAGATACGCAGTATTTT
cdr3_aa: CASSVEGRLEGSGSRDTQYF